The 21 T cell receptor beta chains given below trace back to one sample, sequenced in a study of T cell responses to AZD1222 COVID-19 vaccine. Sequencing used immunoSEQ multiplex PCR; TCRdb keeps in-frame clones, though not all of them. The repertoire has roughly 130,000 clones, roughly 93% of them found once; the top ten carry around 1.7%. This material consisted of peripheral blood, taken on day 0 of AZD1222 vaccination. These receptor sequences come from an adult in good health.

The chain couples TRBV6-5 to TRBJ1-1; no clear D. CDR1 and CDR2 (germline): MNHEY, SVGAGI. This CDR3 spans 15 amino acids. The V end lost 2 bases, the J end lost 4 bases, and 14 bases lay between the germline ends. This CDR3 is CASSYAGTRGTEAFF. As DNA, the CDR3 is TGTGCCAGCAGTTACGCCGGCACTAGAGGCACTGAAGCTTTCTTT.

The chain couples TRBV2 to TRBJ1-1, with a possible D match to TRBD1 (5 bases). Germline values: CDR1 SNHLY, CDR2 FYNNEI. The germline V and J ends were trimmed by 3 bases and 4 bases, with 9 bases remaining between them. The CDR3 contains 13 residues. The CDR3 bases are TGTGCCAGCAGTGAGGGGGGTTCCACTGAAGCTTTCTTT. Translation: CASSEGGSTEAFF.

The CDR3 region has the DNA TGTGCCAGTAACGTACAGGGTCCCGTAGGTGAAGCTTTCTTT. Translating it yields CASNVQGPVGEAFF. The chain uses TRBV19 and TRBJ1-1, with D tentatively TRBD1 (6 bases). The CDR3 loop spans 14 amino acids. V was clipped by 7 bases and J by 7 bases, with 19 bases between them. CDR1 is LNHDA and CDR2 is SQIVND in the germline V gene (reference sequence).

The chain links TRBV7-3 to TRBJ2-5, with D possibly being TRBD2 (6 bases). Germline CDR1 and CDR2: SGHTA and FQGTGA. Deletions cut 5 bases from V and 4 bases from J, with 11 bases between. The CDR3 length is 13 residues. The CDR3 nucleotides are TGTGCCAGCAGCGCCGGGACTGGAGAGACCCAGTACTTC. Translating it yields CASSAGTGETQYF.

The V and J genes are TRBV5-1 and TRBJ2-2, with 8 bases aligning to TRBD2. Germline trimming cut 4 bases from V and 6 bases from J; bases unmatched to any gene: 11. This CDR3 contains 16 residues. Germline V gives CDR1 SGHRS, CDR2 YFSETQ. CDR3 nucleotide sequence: TGCGCCAGCAGCCTTACTCGCGGGGGGACGTCCGGGGAGCTGTTTTTT. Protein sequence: CASSLTRGGTSGELFF. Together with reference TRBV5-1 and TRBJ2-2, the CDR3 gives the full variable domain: KAGVTQTPRYLIKTRGQQVTLSCSPISGHRSVSWYQQTPGQGLQFLFEYFSETQRNKGNFPGRFSGRQFSNSRSEMNVSTLELGDSALYLCASSLTRGGTSGELFFGEGSRLTVL.

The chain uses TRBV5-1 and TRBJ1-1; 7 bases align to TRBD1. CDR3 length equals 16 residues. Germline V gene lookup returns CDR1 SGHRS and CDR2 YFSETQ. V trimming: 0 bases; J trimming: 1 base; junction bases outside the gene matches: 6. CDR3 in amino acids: CASSLVFGTANTEAFF. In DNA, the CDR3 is TGCGCCAGCAGCTTGGTGTTCGGGACAGCGAACACTGAAGCTTTCTTT. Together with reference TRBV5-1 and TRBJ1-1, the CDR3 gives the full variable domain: KAGVTQTPRYLIKTRGQQVTLSCSPISGHRSVSWYQQTPGQGLQFLFEYFSETQRNKGNFPGRFSGRQFSNSRSEMNVSTLELGDSALYLCASSLVFGTANTEAFFGQGTRLTVV.

For the CDR3, the DNA is TGCGCCAGCAGCATCTCGGGGACAGCGTTACACTATGGCTACACCTTC. Translated: CASSISGTALHYGYTF. The chain recombines TRBV5-1 with TRBJ1-2; TRBD1 aligns across 7 bases. With V trimmed by 4 bases and J by 3 bases, 12 bases remained unmatched. This CDR3 region has 16 residues. Germline lookup yields CDR1 SGHRS and CDR2 YFSETQ. Supplemented by reference TRBV5-1 and TRBJ1-2, the full variable domain reads KAGVTQTPRYLIKTRGQQVTLSCSPISGHRSVSWYQQTPGQGLQFLFEYFSETQRNKGNFPGRFSGRQFSNSRSEMNVSTLELGDSALYLCASSISGTALHYGYTFGSGTRLTVV.

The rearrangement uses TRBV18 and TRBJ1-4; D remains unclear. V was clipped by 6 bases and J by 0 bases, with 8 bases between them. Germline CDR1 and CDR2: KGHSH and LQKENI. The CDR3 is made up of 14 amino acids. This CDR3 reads CASSPTSTNEKLFF. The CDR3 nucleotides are TGTGCCAGCTCGCCCACATCAACTAATGAAAAACTGTTTTTT.

CDR3 residues: CASRKYMGDTEAFF. The CDR3 DNA sequence: TGTGCCAGCAGGAAATATATGGGGGACACTGAAGCTTTCTTT. The chain combines TRBV2 with TRBJ1-1, with TRBD1 as a possible D gene (5 bases). This CDR3 has 14 amino acids. In germline, CDR1 is SNHLY, CDR2 FYNNEI. The germline V and J ends were trimmed by 6 bases and 3 bases, with 14 bases remaining between them.

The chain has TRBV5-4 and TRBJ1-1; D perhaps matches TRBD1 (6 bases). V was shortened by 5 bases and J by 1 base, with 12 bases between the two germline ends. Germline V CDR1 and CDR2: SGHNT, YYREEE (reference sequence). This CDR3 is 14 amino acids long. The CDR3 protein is CASRLGAGNTEAFF. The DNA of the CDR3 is TGTGCCAGCAGGCTGGGGGCCGGGAACACTGAAGCTTTCTTT.

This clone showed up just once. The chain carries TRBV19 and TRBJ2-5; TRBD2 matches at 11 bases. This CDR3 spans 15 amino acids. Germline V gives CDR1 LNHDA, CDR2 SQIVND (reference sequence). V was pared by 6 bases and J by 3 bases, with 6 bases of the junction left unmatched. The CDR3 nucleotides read TGTGCCAGTAGGACTACGGGACTAGCGGAAGAGACCCAGTACTTC. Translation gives CASRTTGLAEETQYF.

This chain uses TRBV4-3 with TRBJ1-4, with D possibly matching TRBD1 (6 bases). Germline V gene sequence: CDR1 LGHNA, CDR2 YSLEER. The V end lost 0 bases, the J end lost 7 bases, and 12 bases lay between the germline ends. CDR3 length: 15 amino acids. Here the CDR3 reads CASSQEWRGAEKLFF. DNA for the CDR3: TGCGCCAGCAGCCAAGAATGGAGGGGGGCTGAAAAACTGTTTTTT.

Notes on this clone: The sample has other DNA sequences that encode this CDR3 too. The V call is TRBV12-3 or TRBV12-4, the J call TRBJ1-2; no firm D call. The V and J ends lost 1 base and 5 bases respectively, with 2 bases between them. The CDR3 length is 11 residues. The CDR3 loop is CASSLEYGYTF. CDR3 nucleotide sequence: TGTGCCAGCAGTTTAGAGTATGGCTACACCTTC.

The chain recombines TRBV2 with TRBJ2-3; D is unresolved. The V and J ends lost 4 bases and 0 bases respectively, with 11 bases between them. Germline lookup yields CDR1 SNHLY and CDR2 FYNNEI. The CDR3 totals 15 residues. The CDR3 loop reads CASSVMASSTDTQYF. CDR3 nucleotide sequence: TGTGCCAGCAGTGTTATGGCTTCTAGCACAGATACGCAGTATTTT.

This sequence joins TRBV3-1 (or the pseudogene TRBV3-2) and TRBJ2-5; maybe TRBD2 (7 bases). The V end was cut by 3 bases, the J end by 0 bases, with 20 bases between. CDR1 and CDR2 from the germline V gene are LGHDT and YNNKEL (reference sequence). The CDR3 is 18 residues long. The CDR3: CASSHLPWGGRYQETQYF. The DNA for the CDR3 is TGTGCCAGCAGCCACTTGCCCTGGGGGGGCCGGTACCAAGAGACCCAGTACTTC.

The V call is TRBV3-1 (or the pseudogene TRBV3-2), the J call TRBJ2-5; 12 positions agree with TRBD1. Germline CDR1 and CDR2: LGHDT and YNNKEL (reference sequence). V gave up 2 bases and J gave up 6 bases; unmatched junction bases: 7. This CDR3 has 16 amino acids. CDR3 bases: TGTGCCAGCAGCCAACTGGGACAGGGGGCGTTGAAGACCCAGTACTTC. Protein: CASSQLGQGALKTQYF.

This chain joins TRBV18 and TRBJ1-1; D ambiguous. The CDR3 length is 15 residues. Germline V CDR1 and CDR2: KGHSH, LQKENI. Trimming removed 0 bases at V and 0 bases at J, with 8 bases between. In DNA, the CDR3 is TGTGCCAGCTCACCACCGGAAGACCTGAACACTGAAGCTTTCTTT. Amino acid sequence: CASSPPEDLNTEAFF.

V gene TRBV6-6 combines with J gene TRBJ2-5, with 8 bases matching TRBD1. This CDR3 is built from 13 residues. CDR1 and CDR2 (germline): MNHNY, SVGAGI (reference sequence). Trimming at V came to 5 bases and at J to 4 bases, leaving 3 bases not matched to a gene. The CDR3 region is CASSNGQGETQYF. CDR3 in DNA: TGTGCCAGCAGTAACGGACAGGGAGAGACCCAGTACTTC.

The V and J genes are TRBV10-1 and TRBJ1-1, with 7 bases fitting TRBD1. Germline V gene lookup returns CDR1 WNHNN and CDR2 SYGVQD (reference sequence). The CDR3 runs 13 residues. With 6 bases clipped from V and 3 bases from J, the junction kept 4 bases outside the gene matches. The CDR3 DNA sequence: TGCGCCAGCAGACCCACAGGGGACACTGAAGCTTTCTTT. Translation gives CASRPTGDTEAFF.

In nucleotides, the CDR3 is TGTGCCAGCAGTGAAACAGACAGCAATCAGCCCCAGCATTTT. This translates into CASSETDSNQPQHF. This chain connects TRBV2 to TRBJ1-5; D ambiguous. Trimming left V 2 bases short and J 1 base short, with 6 bases between. Germline V gene data show CDR1 as SNHLY and CDR2 as FYNNEI. The CDR3 loop spans 14 amino acids.

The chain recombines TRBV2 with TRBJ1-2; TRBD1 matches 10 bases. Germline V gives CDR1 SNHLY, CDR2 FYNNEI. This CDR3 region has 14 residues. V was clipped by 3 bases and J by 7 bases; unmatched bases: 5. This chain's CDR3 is CASSDEGQGFGYTF. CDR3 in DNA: TGTGCCAGCAGTGATGAGGGACAGGGGTTTGGCTACACCTTC.